One sample yielded the 10 T cell receptor beta chains listed below, sequenced in a study of blood T cell repertoires in COVID-19. The table came from immunoSEQ multiplex PCR; TCRdb's copy has only in-frame clones and leaves some out. The sample lists 130,000 to 150,000 clones, around nine tenths seen once, with about 2% in the top ten. The sequenced sample consisted of peripheral blood. The receptors here all came from a human donor in a cohort sampled during active COVID-19.

This rearrangement joins TRBV7-2 to TRBJ2-1; 11 nucleotides agree with TRBD2. The CDR3 is 19 amino acids. Trimming at V came to 1 base and at J to 0 bases, leaving 8 bases not matched to a gene. The germline V gene has CDR1 SGHTA and CDR2 FQGNSA. The DNA for the CDR3 is TGTGCCAGCAGCTTAGGACTAGCGGGACGTTTAAGCTCCTACAATGAGCAGTTCTTC. As protein: CASSLGLAGRLSSYNEQFF.

The V and J genes are TRBV28 and TRBJ2-5; D is perhaps TRBD1 (6 bases). Germline CDR1 and CDR2: MDHEN and SYDVKM. V dropped 5 bases and J dropped 5 bases, with 15 bases sitting between them. This CDR3 spans 14 amino acids. CDR3 DNA: TGTGCCAGCAGTCCGCCCAGGGGAGTCGAGACCCAGTACTTC. Protein sequence: CASSPPRGVETQYF.

J is TRBJ1-5 and V is TRBV28; 9 positions agree with TRBD1. Germline V gene sequence: CDR1 MDHEN, CDR2 SYDVKM. The CDR3 extends over 15 amino acids. Trimming took 7 bases from V and 6 from J; bases not matched to a gene: 10. This chain's CDR3 is CASIPSTGGIQPQHF. The CDR3, as DNA: TGTGCCAGCATCCCTTCGACAGGGGGAATTCAGCCCCAGCATTTT. Looking up the rest from reference TRBV28 and TRBJ1-5 gives the full variable domain: DVKVTQSSRYLVKRTGEKVFLECVQDMDHENMFWYRQDPGLGLRLIYFSYDVKMKEKGDIPEGYSVSREKKERFSLILESASTNQTSMYLCASIPSTGGIQPQHFGDGTRLSIL.

V usage is TRBV6-1 and J usage is TRBJ2-7, with 9 nucleotides matching TRBD1. CDR1 MNHNS and CDR2 SASEGT come from the germline V gene. The J segment lost 1 base and the V segment lost 3 bases, leaving 4 bases of the junction unmatched. This CDR3 region has 15 residues. The CDR3, as DNA: TGTGCCAGCAGTGATCCGGGACAGGGTTCCTACGAGCAGTACTTC. It translates to CASSDPGQGSYEQYF.

This clone turned up a few times. The chain combines TRBV28 with TRBJ1-2; TRBD1 matches 7 bases. Germline CDR1 is MDHEN and CDR2 is SYDVKM. CDR3 length: 13 residues. The ends lost 2 bases at V and 3 bases at J; junction bases unmatched: 0. The CDR3 is CASSLDRDYGYTF. The CDR3 bases are TGTGCCAGCAGTTTAGACAGGGACTATGGCTACACCTTC.

The count of this clone is one. The chain joins TRBV21-1 to TRBJ2-3; the DNA was not compared with TRBD1, the D call given in the table. TRBV21-1 is a pseudogene segment. CDR3 length equals 16 residues. The CDR3 sequence is CASIMEGGLSTDTQYF. CDR3 sequence (DNA): TGTGCCAGCATCATGGAAGGGGGCCTTAGCACAGATACGCAGTATTTT.

This chain uses TRBV5-1 with TRBJ2-3; D unclear. Germline loops: CDR1 SGHRS, CDR2 YFSETQ. V dropped 0 bases and J dropped 6 bases, with 8 bases sitting between them. This CDR3 contains 13 residues. For the CDR3, the DNA is TGCGCCAGCAGCTTGGGTGGCTCCGATACGCAGTATTTT. Amino acid sequence: CASSLGGSDTQYF.

The J gene is TRBJ2-1, the V gene TRBV7-2; 9 nucleotides agree with TRBD1. This CDR3 is built from 15 residues. From germline, CDR1 is SGHTA and CDR2 FQGNSA. Trimming cost V 2 bases and J 8 bases; bases outside gene matches: 7. The CDR3 DNA reads as TGTGCCAGCAGCTTAATGACAGGGGGTTGGTATGAGCAGTTCTTC. It codes for CASSLMTGGWYEQFF.

This clone turned up a few times. The chain recombines TRBV6-5 with TRBJ1-1; D is unresolved. Germline assignment: CDR1 MNHEY and CDR2 SVGAGI. The germline V and J ends were trimmed by 0 bases and 7 bases, with 9 bases remaining between them. This CDR3 region has 13 residues. The DNA for the CDR3 is TGTGCCAGCAGTTACTCCCGGGAGCTTGAAGCTTTCTTT. Its translation is CASSYSRELEAFF.

The chain has TRBV28 and TRBJ1-6; no firm D call. The CDR3 is made up of 14 amino acids. Germline-derived CDR1 and CDR2 are MDHEN and SYDVKM. V shed 5 bases and J shed 7 bases, with 12 bases lying between them. The DNA of the CDR3 is TGTGCCAGCAGTCCTATGACTGTGAATTCACCCCTCCACTTT. Residues: CASSPMTVNSPLHF.